The present T cell receptor (beta chain) was sequenced within a study of T-cell reconstitution after alpha-beta-depleted transplantation in children. The library targeted TCRbeta and was prepared with unique molecular identifiers. One entry per CDR3 protein, called by TCRdb with MiXCR from the PCR reads. The top ten clones hold roughly a tenth of a sample with 250,000 to 350,000 distinct CDR3 sequences, 9.9% of them seen once. This clonotype has a count of ten or more. V was shortened by 4 bases and J by 5 bases, with 19 bases between the two germline ends. The CDR3 runs 16 residues. The germline V gene has CDR1 SGHRS and CDR2 YFSETQ.

The sample in question was PBMCs from the stem cell graft donor, obtained from the stem cell graft. The clonotype was recovered from a human donor who donated a stem cell graft to a child with SCID. V gene TRBV5-1 combines with J gene TRBJ2-1; no clear D. The CDR3 DNA is TGCGCCAGCAGCCCGGCGGCTCCCTTAACAAACAATGAGCAGTTCTTC. This encodes CASSPAAPLTNNEQFF.